This TCR beta chain was recorded in a study of blood T cell repertoires in COVID-19. Overall study context: Samples representing acute and convalescent COVID-19 were sourced from the United States, Italy and Spain. Sample material is recorded as cDNA or gDNA derived from T cells, B-cell-depleted T cells, or PBMCs.

The data were produced by immunoSEQ multiplex PCR, yet TCRdb's version contains in-frame clones alone and is incomplete. The repertoire holds about 320,000 clones, with about 91% as singletons. During active infection, Seattle patients enrolled and were then monitored through disease. The sample was peripheral blood. The receptor's source is a woman in her 30s with COVID-19, enrolled during active disease.

CDR3 protein: CASSLAVASGGRGHEQFF. The CDR3 bases are TGTGCCAGCAGCTTAGCGGTGGCTAGCGGGGGGAGGGGCCATGAGCAGTTCTTC. The chain combines TRBV7-9 with TRBJ2-1; TRBD2 agrees at 11 bases. The length of the CDR3 is 18 residues. V trimming: 0 bases; J trimming: 8 bases; junction bases outside the gene matches: 12. Germline CDR1 is SEHNR and CDR2 is FQNEAQ (reference sequence).